The 16 T cell receptor beta chains in this list originate from one sample, sequenced in a study of cytomegalovirus exposure and HLA in healthy donors. It was with 60 Vbeta and 13 Jbeta primers that the PCR ran. Generated by immunoSEQ multiplex PCR, the TCRdb table keeps only in-frame clones and is missing some. The sample has about 180,000 clones, just over 75% seen once. Sequencing was performed on PBMCs. These receptors all come from a woman in her thirties in good health and CMV-seropositive.

V is TRBV5-5 and J is TRBJ2-3; 7 nucleotides agree with TRBD1. The germline V gene has CDR1 SGHKS and CDR2 YYEKEE (reference sequence). The CDR3 runs to 13 residues. J lost 6 bases, V lost 4 bases, and 5 bases had no gene match. The CDR3 DNA reads as TGTGCCAGCAGCAGAGACAGGGTGGATACGCAGTATTTT. This gives the protein CASSRDRVDTQYF.

The chain couples TRBV6-1 to TRBJ2-1; 9 bases match TRBD1. V was clipped by 6 bases and J by 2 bases; unmatched bases: 5. The CDR3 has 15 amino acids. Germline V lookup: CDR1 MNHNS, CDR2 SASEGT. The chain's CDR3 is CASSFRDRAYNEQFF. Written as DNA, the CDR3 is TGTGCCAGCAGCTTCCGGGACAGGGCCTACAATGAGCAGTTCTTC.

This rearrangement joins TRBV11-2 to TRBJ2-3; a weak D match, TRBD2 (5 bases). Between the trimmed V and J ends, which lost 5 bases and 9 bases, there was a span of 12 bases. Per the germline V gene, CDR1 is SGHAT and CDR2 is FQNNGV. The CDR3 runs to 12 residues. CDR3 nucleotides: TGTGCCAGCAGCCCCCGGGAAGGGACGCAGTATTTT. Protein sequence: CASSPREGTQYF.

The J gene is TRBJ2-6, the V gene TRBV27; no firm D call. Per the germline V gene, CDR1 is MNHEY and CDR2 is SMNVEV (reference sequence). The CDR3 has 13 residues. Between the trimmed V and J ends, which lost 4 bases and 3 bases, there was a span of 4 bases. CDR3 loop: CASSYNGANVLTF. In DNA, the CDR3 is TGTGCCAGCAGTTATAATGGGGCCAACGTCCTGACTTTC.

The CDR3 region is CAWSVTSGQDTQYF. The DNA for the CDR3 is TGTGCCTGGAGTGTAACTAGCGGCCAAGATACGCAGTATTTT. This rearrangement joins TRBV30 to TRBJ2-3; 8 positions agree with TRBD2. This CDR3 spans 14 amino acids. Trimming removed 0 bases from V and 5 bases from J; junction bases left unmatched: 4. Germline V gene data show CDR1 as GTSNPN and CDR2 as SVGIG (reference sequence).

V usage is TRBV9 and J usage is TRBJ2-1; the match to TRBD2 covers 9 bases. This CDR3 contains 15 residues. V lost 0 bases and J lost 6; bases outside the gene matches: 4. From germline, CDR1 is SGDLS and CDR2 YYNGEE. The CDR3 region is CASSVVSSGINEQFF. Here the CDR3 DNA reads TGTGCCAGCAGCGTAGTCTCTAGCGGGATCAATGAGCAGTTCTTC. The variable domain in full, completed from reference TRBV9 and TRBJ2-1, reads DSGVTQTPKHLITATGQRVTLRCSPRSGDLSVYWYQQSLDQGLQFLIQYYNGEERAKGNILERFSAQQFPDLHSELNLSSLELGDSALYFCASSVVSSGINEQFFGPGTRLTVL.

This chain links TRBV4-2 with TRBJ2-3; 13 bases line up with TRBD2. The CDR3 loop spans 18 amino acids. Germline V gene lookup returns CDR1 LGHNA and CDR2 YNFKEQ. The J segment lost 3 bases and the V segment lost 4 bases, leaving 10 bases of the junction unmatched. DNA of the CDR3: TGTGCCAGCAGCCCGGACCGACTAGCGGGAGGACGTACAGATACGCAGTATTTT. It translates to CASSPDRLAGGRTDTQYF.

The gene calls are TRBV4-1 and TRBJ1-1; TRBD1 matches 9 bases. After removal of 0 bases from V and 2 bases from J, the junction contained 4 bases not matched to a gene. The V gene's germline CDR1 is MGHRA and CDR2 YSYEKL. The CDR3 is made up of 16 amino acids. The CDR3 nucleotides are TGCGCCAGCAGCCAAGAGGACAGGGGAAGTAACACTGAAGCTTTCTTT. Encoded protein: CASSQEDRGSNTEAFF.

The chain carries TRBV7-6 and TRBJ2-2; TRBD1 is a possible D gene (6 bases). This CDR3 has 13 amino acids. The V end lost 7 bases, the J end lost 5 bases, and 11 bases lay between the germline ends. Germline lookup yields CDR1 SGHVS and CDR2 FNYEAQ. CDR3 residues: CASTPGVTGELFF. CDR3 DNA sequence: TGTGCCAGCACACCAGGGGTGACCGGGGAGCTGTTTTTT.

This chain joins TRBV4-3 and TRBJ2-5; 8 bases line up with TRBD1. Germline V lookup: CDR1 LGHNA, CDR2 YSLEER. With V trimmed by 3 bases and J by 5 bases, 8 bases remained unmatched. This CDR3 is built from 15 residues. Here the CDR3 reads CASSQNQGAQETQYF. The CDR3 nucleotides read TGCGCCAGCAGCCAGAACCAGGGGGCTCAGGAGACCCAGTACTTC.

As to this clone: This CDR3 fails to terminate in the conserved phenylalanine or tryptophan, so it likely reflects a read error. The chain links TRBV29-1 to TRBJ2-2, with a tentative D call TRBD1 (6 bases). V was cut by 4 bases and J by 12 bases, with 18 bases left in between. The CDR3 runs to 13 residues. CDR1 and CDR2 (germline): SQVTM, ANQGSEA. The CDR3 DNA is TGCAGCGTTGGGACAGCGACTTCCATGAAGCTGTTTTCT. Its translation: CSVGTATSMKLFS.

This chain joins TRBV4-3 and TRBJ2-1; 8 nucleotides line up with TRBD2. From germline, CDR1 is LGHNA and CDR2 YSLEER. V shed 3 bases, J shed 4 bases, and the junction held 17 bases outside the gene matches. The CDR3 is 19 amino acids. The CDR3 protein is CASSQDLPGLDHQYNEQFF. The CDR3 DNA is TGCGCCAGCAGCCAGGATCTACCGGGACTAGACCATCAGTACAATGAGCAGTTCTTC.

This chain uses TRBV7-8 with TRBJ2-7, with TRBD1 as a possible D gene (6 bases). In germline, CDR1 is SGHVS, CDR2 FQNEAQ. CDR3 length: 16 amino acids. Trimming left V 4 bases short and J 0 bases short, with 16 bases between. CDR3 coding DNA: TGTGCCAGCAGCTCGACAGGTCTCCTTAGCTCCTACGAGCAGTACTTC. Translated: CASSSTGLLSSYEQYF.

The rearrangement uses TRBV2 and TRBJ2-3; D is perhaps TRBD2 (6 bases). CDR3 size: 18 residues. In germline, CDR1 is SNHLY, CDR2 FYNNEI. The ends were cut back, 0 bases at V and 0 bases at J, with 16 bases in the middle. This chain's CDR3 is CASSEADGSGTSTDTQYF. The CDR3 DNA sequence: TGTGCCAGCAGTGAAGCGGACGGTAGCGGCACAAGCACAGATACGCAGTATTTT. The full variable domain, in which reference TRBV2 and TRBJ2-3 provide the parts outside the CDR3, is EPEVTQTPSHQVTQMGQEVILRCVPISNHLYFYWYRQILGQKVEFLVSFYNNEISEKSEIFDDQFSVERPDGSNFTLKIRSTKLEDSAMYFCASSEADGSGTSTDTQYFGPGTRLTVL.

This clone was counted a few times. The genes are TRBV11-2 and TRBJ2-1; 12 bases agree with TRBD2. The CDR3 spans 15 residues. Germline CDR1 reads SGHAT; CDR2 reads FQNNGV. V trimming: 5 bases; J trimming: 4 bases; junction bases outside the gene matches: 3. CDR3 DNA: TGTGCCAGCAGCCGGACTAGCGGGATGTACAATGAGCAGTTCTTC. As protein: CASSRTSGMYNEQFF.

The chain has TRBV10-2 and TRBJ1-3; 7 nucleotides match TRBD1. Looked up from germline, CDR1 is WSHSY and CDR2 is SAAADI. This CDR3 comprises 13 residues. The V gene end was trimmed by 3 bases and the J gene end by 10 bases; junction bases not matched to a gene: 6. CDR3 sequence reads: CASSDPGQSTIYF. In nucleotides, the CDR3 is TGCGCCAGCAGTGACCCGGGACAGTCGACCATATATTTT.